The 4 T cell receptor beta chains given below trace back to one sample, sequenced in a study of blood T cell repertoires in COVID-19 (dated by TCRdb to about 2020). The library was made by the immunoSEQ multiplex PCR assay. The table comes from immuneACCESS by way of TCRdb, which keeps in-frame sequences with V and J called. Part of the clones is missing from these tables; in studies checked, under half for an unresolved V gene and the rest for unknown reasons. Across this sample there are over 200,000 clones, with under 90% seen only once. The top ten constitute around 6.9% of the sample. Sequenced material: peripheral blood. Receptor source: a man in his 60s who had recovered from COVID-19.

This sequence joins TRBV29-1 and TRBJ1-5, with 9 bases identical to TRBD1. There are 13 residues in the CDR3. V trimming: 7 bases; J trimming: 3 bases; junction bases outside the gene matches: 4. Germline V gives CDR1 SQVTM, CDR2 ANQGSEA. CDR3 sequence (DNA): TGCAGCGCCCGGGACAGGGCCAATCAGCCCCAGCATTTT. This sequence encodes CSARDRANQPQHF.

CDR3 sequence reads: CASSQSWPYYGYTF. In nucleotides, the CDR3 is TGTGCCAGCAGCCAAAGTTGGCCCTACTATGGCTACACCTTC. V is TRBV3-1 (or the pseudogene TRBV3-2) and J is TRBJ1-2, with D uncertain. Germline V gives CDR1 LGHDT, CDR2 YNNKEL (reference sequence). With 2 bases removed from V and 3 bases from J, the gap between germline ends came to 10 bases. The CDR3 has 14 amino acids.

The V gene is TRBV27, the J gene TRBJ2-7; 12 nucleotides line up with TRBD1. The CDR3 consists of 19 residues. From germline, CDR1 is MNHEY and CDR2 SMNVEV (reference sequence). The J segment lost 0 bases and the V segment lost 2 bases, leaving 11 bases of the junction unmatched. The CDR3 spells CASSLVGQGAQYISYEQYF. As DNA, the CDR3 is TGTGCCAGCAGTTTAGTGGGACAGGGGGCTCAGTATATCTCCTACGAGCAGTACTTC.

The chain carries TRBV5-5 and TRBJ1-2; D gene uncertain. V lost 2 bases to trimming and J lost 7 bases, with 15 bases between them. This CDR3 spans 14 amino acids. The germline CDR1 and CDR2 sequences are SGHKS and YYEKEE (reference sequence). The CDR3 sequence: CASSLRSYAGGYTF. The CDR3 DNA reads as TGTGCCAGCAGCTTACGAAGCTACGCAGGTGGCTACACCTTC. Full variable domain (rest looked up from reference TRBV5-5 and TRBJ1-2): DAGVTQSPTHLIKTRGQQVTLRCSPISGHKSVSWYQQVLGQGPQFIFQYYEKEERGRGNFPDRFSARQFPNYSSELNVNALLLGDSALYLCASSLRSYAGGYTFGSGTRLTVV.